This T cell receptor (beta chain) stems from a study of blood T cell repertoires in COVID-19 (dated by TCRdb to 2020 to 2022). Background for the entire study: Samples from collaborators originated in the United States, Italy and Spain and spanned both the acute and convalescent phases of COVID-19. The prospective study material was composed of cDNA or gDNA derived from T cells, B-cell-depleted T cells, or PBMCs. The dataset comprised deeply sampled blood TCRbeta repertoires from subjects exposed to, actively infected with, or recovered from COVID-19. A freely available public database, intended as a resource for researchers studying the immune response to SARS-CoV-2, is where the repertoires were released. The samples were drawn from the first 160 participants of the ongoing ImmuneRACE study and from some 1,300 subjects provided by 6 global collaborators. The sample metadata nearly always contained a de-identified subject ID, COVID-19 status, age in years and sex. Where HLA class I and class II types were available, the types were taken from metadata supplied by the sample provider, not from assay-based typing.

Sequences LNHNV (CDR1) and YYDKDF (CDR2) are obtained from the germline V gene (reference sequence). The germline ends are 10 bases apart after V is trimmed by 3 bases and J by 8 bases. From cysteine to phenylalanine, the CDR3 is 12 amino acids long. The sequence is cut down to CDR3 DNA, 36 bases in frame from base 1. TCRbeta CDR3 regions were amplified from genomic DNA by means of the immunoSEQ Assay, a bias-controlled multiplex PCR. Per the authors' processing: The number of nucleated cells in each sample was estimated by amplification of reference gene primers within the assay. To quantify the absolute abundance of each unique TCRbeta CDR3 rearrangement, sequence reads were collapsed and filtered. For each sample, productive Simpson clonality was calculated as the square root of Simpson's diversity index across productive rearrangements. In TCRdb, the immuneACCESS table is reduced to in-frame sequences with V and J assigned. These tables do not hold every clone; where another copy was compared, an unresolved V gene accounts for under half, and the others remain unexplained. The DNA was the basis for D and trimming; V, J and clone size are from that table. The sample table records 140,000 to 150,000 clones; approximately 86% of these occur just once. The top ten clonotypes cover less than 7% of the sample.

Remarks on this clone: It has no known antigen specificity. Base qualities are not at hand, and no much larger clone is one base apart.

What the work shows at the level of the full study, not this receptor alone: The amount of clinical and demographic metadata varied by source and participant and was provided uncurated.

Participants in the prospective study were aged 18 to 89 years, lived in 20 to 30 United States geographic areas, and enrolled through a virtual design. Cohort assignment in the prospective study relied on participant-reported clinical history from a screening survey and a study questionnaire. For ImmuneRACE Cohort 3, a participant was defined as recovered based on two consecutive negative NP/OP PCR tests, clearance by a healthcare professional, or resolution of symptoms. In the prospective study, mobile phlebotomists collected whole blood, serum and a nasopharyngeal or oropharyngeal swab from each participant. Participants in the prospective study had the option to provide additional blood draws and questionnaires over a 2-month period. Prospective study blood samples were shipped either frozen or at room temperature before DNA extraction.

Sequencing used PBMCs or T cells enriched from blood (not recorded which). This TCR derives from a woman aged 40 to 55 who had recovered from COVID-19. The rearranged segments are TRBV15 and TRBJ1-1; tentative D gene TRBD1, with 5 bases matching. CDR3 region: CATSSQTDEAFF. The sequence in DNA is TGTGCCACCAGCAGTCAGACAGACGAAGCTTTCTTT.